Detailed here is one T cell receptor beta chain. Its antigen is currently unknown. The CDR3 sequence is 13 residues long. Germline values: CDR1 KGHSH, CDR2 LQKENI. This sample was taken from a study of monozygotic twins with inflammatory bowel disease. General study findings and limits: T cell subtypes were not distinguishable in this analysis. Limited statistical power may explain no repertoire similarity difference between concordant and discordant twins.

For both chains, the TCRalpha and TCRbeta cDNA went through two nested PCRs of about 15 and 9 cycles. TCRdb reworked the 5' RACE reads into one entry per CDR3 protein, no DNA. The record lists about 300,000 distinct CDR3 sequences, of which the ten most abundant hold roughly 5.2%. The sequenced sample was blood. The rearrangement links TRBV18 to TRBJ2-1; TCRdb calls TRBD1, which cannot be checked without DNA. The TCR originated in a human donor with ulcerative colitis or Crohn's disease, or a healthy co-twin of an affected twin (not recorded which). CDR3 sequence: CASSPSIRDEQFF.